This T cell receptor (beta chain) was observed in a study of radiotherapy plus CTLA-4 blockade in lung cancer. Looking at the study overall: Objective responses were observed in around 17% of patients, and disease control was achieved by 30% to 35%.

TCRdb's table, derived via immunoSEQ multiplex PCR, lists solely in-frame clones and lacks some. The data hold 120,000 or so clones, with about nine tenths observed a single time. Findings and limits, study-wide: After treatment with radiotherapy plus ipilimumab, TCR clones that came from the tumor expanded in blood. According to reports, early shifts in blood T cell clones, alongside interferon-beta, forecast response most accurately.

For this clone: Its specificity is not known.

The CDR3 consists of 11 residues. CDR1 is ENHRY and CDR2 is SYGVKD in the germline V gene. V was clipped by 9 bases and J by 7 bases; unmatched bases: 2. This TCR derives from a human donor with non-small cell lung cancer that progressed on radiotherapy plus ipilimumab. The sample consisted of peripheral blood, taken from a patient treated with radiotherapy plus ipilimumab. This chain connects TRBV10-3 to TRBJ2-5; 10 nucleotides agree with TRBD2. CDR3 loop: CAIRTSGTQYF. CDR3 nucleotides: TGTGCCATTCGGACTAGCGGGACCCAGTACTTC.